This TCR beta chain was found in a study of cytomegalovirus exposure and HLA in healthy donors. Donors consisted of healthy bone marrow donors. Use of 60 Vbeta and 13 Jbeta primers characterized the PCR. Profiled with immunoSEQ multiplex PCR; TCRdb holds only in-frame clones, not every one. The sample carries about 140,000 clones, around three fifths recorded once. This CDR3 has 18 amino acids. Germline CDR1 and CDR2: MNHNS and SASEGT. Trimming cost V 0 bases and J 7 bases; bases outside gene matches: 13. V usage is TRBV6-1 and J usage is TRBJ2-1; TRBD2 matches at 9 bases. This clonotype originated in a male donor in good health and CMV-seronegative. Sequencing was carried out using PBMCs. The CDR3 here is CASSEAVAAGGPGNEQFF. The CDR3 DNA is TGTGCCAGCAGTGAAGCGGTGGCGGCGGGGGGGCCAGGGAATGAGCAGTTCTTC.